This T cell receptor beta chain was obtained from a study of blood T cells in healthy people across ages. This clonotype was seen a handful of times. Through a sample-barcoded 5' primer and a J-beta primer mix, a second PCR was run for roughly 6 to 12 cycles. In TCRdb, the 5' RACE reads were re-called with MiXCR into one record per CDR3 protein. The table records 600,000 or so distinct CDR3 sequences, 20% to 25% of them present only once. Germline assignment: CDR1 MNHEY and CDR2 SVGAGI. The CDR3 extends over 14 amino acids. Trimming took 3 bases from V and 4 from J, leaving 11 bases between them. The clonotype comes from a man aged 65 to 85 in good health. The gene calls are TRBV6-5 and TRBJ2-3; no firm D call. The sample consisted of blood. The CDR3 sequence is CASSYNPWPDTQYF. Here the CDR3 DNA reads TGTGCCAGCAGTTATAACCCTTGGCCAGATACGCAGTATTTT.